The sequence of this TCR beta chain was determined in a study of shared clonotypes between healthy human individuals (TCRdb year 2020). About the study as a whole: A couple of women and a few men aged 18 to 49 years were included in the cohort. Libraries were prepared and TCR repertoires were sequenced by different laboratories using diverse techniques, in order to increase sequencing depth and limit assay-specific biases. For each donor, CD4 naive and CD4 memory were each run on three plates, CD8 naive on two plates, and CD8 memory on one plate. Each donor's leukapheresis produced roughly between about 0.9 and 9.5 billion PBMCs. To estimate repertoire size and how much clonotypes are shared between individuals, the study performed deep sequencing of blood TCR repertoires from about five healthy adults. Beyond this particular receptor, the publication reports: Because the study included a small number of donors, the genetic and exposure-history diversity represented was limited. Pairwise subsampling led to the expectation that sequencing depth would affect the degree of clonotype sharing among donors. Sampling was restricted to blood, and TCR repertoires in tissues likely differ from the TCR repertoires found in blood. Even with the large sequencing depth, rarefaction of the sorted-subset datasets indicated that sequencing was incomplete. Estimated clonotype richness was generally larger for naive than for memory subsets. Compared with non-shared clonotypes, the clonotypes found in all four sorted-subset donors had higher generation probabilities. About 5% of naive CD4, more than 3% of naive CD8, roughly 2.4% of memory CD4, and roughly 0.4% of memory CD8 clonotypes were shared across a handful of donors.

Donors were healthy HIV-negative adults with no recently reported acute infections or vaccinations. Only Caucasian adults living in Nashville, Tennessee, USA were represented among the donors. CD4+ T cells were enriched by magnetic negative selection, after which naive cells were positively selected on CD45RA and the negative fraction was taken as the memory subset. After blood collection by leukapheresis, PBMCs were isolated using Ficoll-Histopaque density gradient centrifugation and then cryopreserved in the vapor phase of liquid nitrogen. Purity and quantity of every magnetically sorted T cell population were checked by analytical flow cytometry. Genomic DNA was isolated from each sorted fraction and quantified by UV absorbance on a Nanodrop 2000c. TCR CDR3 regions were amplified from genomic DNA by multiplex PCR using the deep immunoSEQ assay. Extracted genomic DNA from each cell subset was distributed evenly across all wells of several immunoSEQ 96-well plates, and each plate was treated as a replicate. Each replicate PCR for sorted subsets received roughly 0.2 ug genomic DNA, equal to about 29,000 T cell genomes. The purified libraries were quantified using a Qubit 3.0 fluorometer, sized with a Bioanalyzer 2100, and then quantified again using the KAPA Library Quantification kit. A separate single-read 150-cycle Illumina NextSeq 550 flow cell was used to sequence each immunoSEQ 96-well plate. As for the authors' bioinformatics: Because the immunoSEQ output included only junctional sequences and no quality scores, the filtering could not be the same as the filtering used for full-length reads. To assign V/J genes and CDR3, sequences were annotated using PyIR, a Python wrapper for IgBLAST v1.9, with IMGT germline references. Reads with weak V/J assignments (E-value above 1e-6), missing CDR3, stop codons, out-of-frame junctions, or ambiguous translated residues were removed. V3J clonotypes were defined as sequences sharing an identical inferred V gene, J gene, and CDR3 amino acid sequence. Percentage overlap between repertoires was calculated by dividing the number of shared unique clonotypes by the size of the smaller repertoire. Three approaches were used to assess repertoire richness: RTK rarefaction, the Chao1 estimator, and Recon v2.1 estimates of unobserved clonotypes. Generation probabilities were computed with OLGA for all TCRbeta clonotypes obtained by the gDNA method from several donors. This immuneACCESS table, as held by TCRdb, lists in-frame sequences with V and J called but not all clones. Of the missing ones, under half trace to an unresolved V gene in checked studies; the others have no known cause. V and J calls and clone size are given by that table; D and trimming were obtained from the DNA. Recorded for this sample are more than 850,000 clones; around three quarters of them occurred a single time. Approximately 0.5% of the sample lies in the top ten.

In the case of this clone: No antigen is known for it. Just one base apart from a much larger clone, this may be a read error. Other DNA sequences in the same sample also yield this CDR3.

Trimming removed 0 bases from V and 3 bases from J; the gene matches leave 4 bases unexplained. Spanning cysteine to phenylalanine, the CDR3 consists of 15 amino acids. Just CDR3 DNA is preserved here, 45 bases in frame from base 1. The germline V gene provides CDR1 SGHRS and CDR2 YFSETQ. The sequence joins TRBV5-1 to TRBJ2-5; TRBD1 agrees with 8 junctional bases. This TCR was sampled from a man between 18 and 29 years old in good health. Some clones in this sample may be carry-over from other donors' samples. Sequencing used memory CD4+ T cells from PBMCs. The sample's cell subset or site, from its label and the paper: CD45RA-negative fraction. CDR3 protein: CASSLAGTGEETQYF. The DNA reads as follows: TGCGCCAGCAGCTTGGCCGGGACAGGTGAAGAGACCCAGTACTTC.